The 26 T cell receptor beta chains below all came from one sample that was sequenced in a study of cytomegalovirus exposure and HLA in healthy donors. PCR was performed using 60 Vbeta and 13 Jbeta primers. Method: immunoSEQ multiplex PCR; TCRdb's copy keeps in-frame clones and lacks some. Of 120,000 to 150,000 clones in the sample, approximately 88% were seen once. The sample consisted of PBMCs. The source is a woman aged 40 to 49 in good health and CMV-seronegative.

This chain uses TRBV4-3 with TRBJ1-4, with D maybe TRBD1 (6 bases). With 4 bases removed from V and 6 bases from J, the gap between germline ends came to 18 bases. Germline-derived CDR1 and CDR2 are LGHNA and YSLEER. This CDR3 spans 16 amino acids. The CDR3 here is CASSPRLDRFDEKLFF. The CDR3 nucleotides are TGCGCCAGCAGCCCCCGCCTAGACAGGTTTGATGAAAAACTGTTTTTT.

This chain joins TRBV28 and TRBJ2-4; D remains ambiguous. The CDR3 has 14 amino acids. Germline CDR1 is MDHEN and CDR2 is SYDVKM. Trimming took off 6 bases at V and 3 bases at J, with 12 bases between the two ends. The CDR3 sequence is CASRGGQIKNIQYF. Written as DNA, the CDR3 is TGTGCCAGCAGGGGTGGGCAGATCAAAAACATTCAGTACTTC. The full variable domain, with the rest looked up from reference TRBV28 and TRBJ2-4, is DVKVTQSSRYLVKRTGEKVFLECVQDMDHENMFWYRQDPGLGLRLIYFSYDVKMKEKGDIPEGYSVSREKKERFSLILESASTNQTSMYLCASRGGQIKNIQYFGAGTRLSVL.

The rearrangement links TRBV7-8 to TRBJ1-5, with 8 bases identical to TRBD1. The CDR3 totals 15 residues. V gave up 5 bases and J gave up 2 bases; unmatched junction bases: 5. In germline, CDR1 is SGHVS, CDR2 FQNEAQ. The CDR3 coding sequence is TGTGCCAGCAGCGCGGGACAGGTAGGCAATCAGCCCCAGCATTTT. Its protein product is CASSAGQVGNQPQHF.

Note on this clone: The junction differs from germline at one of its ends, possibly a read error. V is TRBV7-9 and J is TRBJ2-5; D ambiguous. Germline V gives CDR1 SEHNR, CDR2 FQNEAQ (reference sequence). The CDR3 has 12 amino acids. CDR3 nucleotide sequence: TGTTCCAGCAGCTTCCTCCAAGAGACCCAGTACTTC. Protein sequence: CSSSFLQETQYF.

V is TRBV6-5 and J is TRBJ2-7; D not resolved. The germline V and J ends were trimmed by 7 bases and 5 bases, with 15 bases remaining between them. Germline CDR1 MNHEY, CDR2 SVGAGI. The CDR3 runs to 13 residues. The chain's CDR3 is CASTRTPGDEQYF. The CDR3 DNA reads TGTGCCAGCACCCGAACCCCAGGTGACGAGCAGTACTTC.

The rearrangement joins TRBV5-4 to TRBJ2-1; 11 nucleotides align to TRBD2. Losses at the gene ends were 1 base for V and 9 bases for J; bases not matched to a gene: 9. Germline CDR1 reads SGHNT; CDR2 reads YYREEE (reference sequence). CDR3 length: 16 residues. This CDR3 is CASSLLAGGPTGEQFF. As DNA, the CDR3 is TGTGCCAGCAGCTTGTTAGCGGGAGGGCCAACGGGTGAGCAGTTCTTC.

The chain employs TRBV21-1 and TRBJ1-3. TRBV21-1 is a documented pseudogene. The CDR3 is made up of 15 amino acids. The CDR3 nucleotides are TGTGCCAGCAGCAAAGTGAGGGGGGGAAGAAACACCATATATTTT. Amino acids: CASSKVRGGRNTIYF.

The gene calls are TRBV5-1 and TRBJ2-1; 7 bases fit TRBD2. Losses at the gene ends were 5 bases for V and 2 bases for J; bases not matched to a gene: 7. Germline V CDR1 and CDR2: SGHRS, YFSETQ. The CDR3 runs 15 residues. CDR3 nucleotide sequence: TGCGCCAGCAGTTCGACTAGCAGCACCTACAATGAGCAGTTCTTC. It yields the protein CASSSTSSTYNEQFF.

The rearrangement links TRBV7-9 to TRBJ2-5, with 11 bases that match TRBD2. The end of the DNA is better explained by TRBJ2-7, so the J call may be wrong. Germline CDR1 is SEHNR and CDR2 is FQNEAQ (reference sequence). CDR3 size: 15 residues. The CDR3 sequence: CASSPPSGRKNEQYF. The DNA for the CDR3 is TGTGCCAGCAGCCCCCCTAGCGGGAGGAAGAACGAGCAGTACTTC.

The chain employs TRBV7-9 and TRBJ2-5, with D perhaps TRBD2 (6 bases). Looked up from germline, CDR1 is SEHNR and CDR2 is FQNEAQ (reference sequence). The CDR3 is 14 residues long. With 6 bases removed from V and 1 base from J, the gap between germline ends came to 12 bases. The CDR3 loop is CASSPSGVQETQYF. CDR3 sequence (DNA): TGTGCCAGCAGTCCTTCGGGGGTCCAAGAGACCCAGTACTTC.

This chain connects TRBV7-2 to TRBJ2-3, with a possible D match to TRBD1 (8 bases). The CDR3 length is 16 residues. The germline V and J ends were trimmed by 5 bases and 0 bases, with 15 bases remaining between them. The germline V gene encodes CDR1 SGHTA and CDR2 FQGNSA. The CDR3 protein is CASSRGDRRSTDTQYF. CDR3 coding DNA: TGTGCCAGCAGCCGGGGGGACAGGCGGAGCACAGATACGCAGTATTTT.

The V gene is TRBV5-1, the J gene TRBJ1-2; maybe TRBD1 (6 bases). The length of the CDR3 is 12 residues. Deletions cut 2 bases from V and 6 bases from J, with 8 bases between. Germline CDR1 SGHRS, CDR2 YFSETQ. CDR3 DNA sequence: TGCGCCAGCAGCTTACAGGGAGATGGCTACACCTTC. Translation gives CASSLQGDGYTF.

This clone was recorded a few times. The chain links TRBV25-1 to TRBJ1-4; no firm D call. The CDR3 totals 16 residues. Germline V gene data show CDR1 as MGHDK and CDR2 as SYGVNS. Trimming pared 8 bases from V and 0 bases from J, leaving 16 bases between. This chain's CDR3 is CASPRVLRATNEKLFF. In DNA, the CDR3 is TGTGCCAGCCCCCGTGTCCTGAGAGCAACTAATGAAAAACTGTTTTTT.

The chain is built from TRBV4-1 and TRBJ1-1; 8 nucleotides agree with TRBD1. V dropped 3 bases and J dropped 5; count of bases not matched to a gene: 17. The length of the CDR3 is 18 residues. In germline, CDR1 is MGHRA, CDR2 YSYEKL. The DNA of the CDR3 is TGCGCCAGCAGCCAGGACAGGGCGCTGACGGTAAGAGGGACTGAAGCTTTCTTT. Protein: CASSQDRALTVRGTEAFF.

The chain employs TRBV28 and TRBJ2-1, with TRBD2 as a possible D gene (6 bases). Germline CDR1 MDHEN, CDR2 SYDVKM. V gave up 8 bases and J gave up 5 bases, with 22 bases separating them. This CDR3 spans 16 amino acids. The CDR3: CASASLLAGTDNEQFF. The CDR3, as DNA: TGTGCCAGCGCATCCCTCCTGGCGGGAACCGACAATGAGCAGTTCTTC.

The chain carries TRBV6-6 and TRBJ2-5; 7 bases are a match to TRBD2. CDR1 and CDR2 (germline): MNHNY, SVGAGI (reference sequence). This CDR3 has 16 residues. The V and J ends lost 2 bases and 5 bases, in that order; junction bases with no gene match: 11. The CDR3 reads CASSYRFAGAGETQYF. CDR3 nucleotides: TGTGCCAGCAGTTACAGGTTCGCGGGAGCGGGGGAGACCCAGTACTTC.

This chain connects TRBV13 to TRBJ2-1; no clear D. Germline V CDR1 and CDR2: PRHDT, FYEKMQ (reference sequence). Deletions cut 4 bases from V and 3 bases from J, with 4 bases between. CDR3 length equals 12 residues. DNA of the CDR3: TGTGCCAGCAGCTATAGCTACAATGAGCAGTTCTTC. Its translation: CASSYSYNEQFF.

This chain links TRBV9 with TRBJ1-1, with 7 bases lining up with TRBD1. The CDR3 is 16 residues long. CDR1 is SGDLS and CDR2 is YYNGEE in the germline V gene. J was trimmed by 4 bases and V by 0 bases; bases with no gene match: 9. The CDR3 loop is CASSVAAGGSGTEAFF. The CDR3 nucleotides read TGTGCCAGCAGCGTAGCCGCAGGGGGATCGGGCACTGAAGCTTTCTTT.

This rearrangement joins TRBV18 to TRBJ2-3; a weak D match, TRBD2 (5 bases). Trimming removed 1 base from V and 5 bases from J, with 7 bases in between. The CDR3 covers 13 residues. The V gene's germline CDR1 is KGHSH and CDR2 LQKENI. The CDR3 loop reads CASSPQDLDTQYF. Written as DNA, the CDR3 is TGTGCCAGCTCACCACAGGACTTAGATACGCAGTATTTT.

The gene calls are TRBV28 and TRBJ2-5; the match to TRBD2 covers 7 bases. The CDR3 length is 15 residues. Trimming removed 8 bases from V and 4 bases from J; junction bases left unmatched: 13. CDR1 and CDR2 from the germline V gene are MDHEN and SYDVKM. CDR3 nucleotide sequence: TGTGCCAGCGAGTTGGTGGGTGGCGGGAGAGAGACCCAGTACTTC. It codes for CASELVGGGRETQYF.

This clone was seen more than once but under ten times. The chain has TRBV4-3 and TRBJ1-5, with D perhaps TRBD1 (5 bases). Per germline, CDR1 LGHNA and CDR2 YSLEER. The CDR3 has 15 residues. Trimming removed 0 bases at V and 6 bases at J, with 12 bases between. CDR3 in DNA: TGCGCCAGCAGCCAAGATGGCAGGGTCGGTCAGCCCCAGCATTTT. This gives the protein CASSQDGRVGQPQHF.

V usage is TRBV6-1 and J usage is TRBJ2-7; 8 bases fit TRBD2. Trimming removed 1 base from V and 0 bases from J; junction bases left unmatched: 8. The length of the CDR3 is 17 residues. Germline assignment: CDR1 MNHNS and CDR2 SASEGT. CDR3 sequence reads: CASSEGPPGGHSYEQYF. Here the CDR3 DNA reads TGTGCCAGCAGTGAAGGCCCCCCGGGGGGGCACTCCTACGAGCAGTACTTC.

The rearrangement joins TRBV28 to TRBJ2-5, with 8 bases aligning to TRBD2. With 6 bases clipped from V and 5 bases from J, the junction kept 11 bases outside the gene matches. The germline gives CDR1 MDHEN, CDR2 SYDVKM. This CDR3 has 15 residues. The CDR3, as DNA: TGTGCCAGCAGGGATGCGGGAGGCCTTAGGGAGACCCAGTACTTC. Protein sequence: CASRDAGGLRETQYF.

As concerns this clone: One junction end disagrees with the germline gene, perhaps due to a read error. CDR3: CAIRDSFNEQFF. The CDR3, as DNA: TGTGCCATACGGGACTCCTTCAATGAGCAGTTCTTC. This chain joins TRBV6-1 and TRBJ2-1, with a tentative D call TRBD2 (6 bases). CDR1 and CDR2 (germline): MNHNS, SASEGT. This CDR3 is 12 amino acids long.

The chain has TRBV2 and TRBJ1-5; D unclear. The CDR3 length is 12 residues. Germline CDR1 and CDR2: SNHLY and FYNNEI. Trimming stripped 6 bases from V and 7 bases from J, with 10 bases between. The CDR3 DNA reads TGTGCCAGCAGACAACACGAACAGCCCCAGCATTTT. Its protein product is CASRQHEQPQHF. Based on the CDR3 plus reference TRBV2 and TRBJ1-5, the full variable domain is EPEVTQTPSHQVTQMGQEVILRCVPISNHLYFYWYRQILGQKVEFLVSFYNNEISEKSEIFDDQFSVERPDGSNFTLKIRSTKLEDSAMYFCASRQHEQPQHFGDGTRLSIL.

The gene calls are TRBV6-1 and TRBJ1-2, with D perhaps matching TRBD1 (5 bases). Germline assignment: CDR1 MNHNS and CDR2 SASEGT. The length of the CDR3 is 15 residues. V lost 5 bases and J 0 bases, leaving 13 bases between the germline ends. For the CDR3, the DNA is TGTGCCAGCAGTCCTCGGACAACGGCTAACTATGGCTACACCTTC. This translates into CASSPRTTANYGYTF.